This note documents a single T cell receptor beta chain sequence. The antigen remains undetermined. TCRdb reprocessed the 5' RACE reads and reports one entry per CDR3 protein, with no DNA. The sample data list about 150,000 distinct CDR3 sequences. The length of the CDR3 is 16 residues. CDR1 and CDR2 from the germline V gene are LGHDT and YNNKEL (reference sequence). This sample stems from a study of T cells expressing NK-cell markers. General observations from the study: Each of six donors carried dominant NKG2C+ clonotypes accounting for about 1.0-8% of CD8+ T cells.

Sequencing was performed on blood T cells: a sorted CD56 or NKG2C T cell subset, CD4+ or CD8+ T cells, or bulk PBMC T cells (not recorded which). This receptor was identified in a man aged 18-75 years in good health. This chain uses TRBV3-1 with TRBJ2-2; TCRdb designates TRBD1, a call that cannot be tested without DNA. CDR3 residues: CASSQERDSSTGELFF.